These T cell receptor beta chains were read from a single sample in a study of technical replicates of blood from a handful of donors. This table comes from immunoSEQ multiplex PCR, and its TCRdb copy is limited to in-frame clones, with some not included. The sample has fewer than 100,000 clones, 95% to 98% seen once; the top ten hold under 0.35%. The sample comprised T cells isolated from PBMCs. Receptors were obtained from a human donor in good health. Both conserved end residues are part of each CDR3. A D gene is named only where the DNA matches it firmly. Expanded clones are given a class, and other clones once, few, many or no size at all.

J | length | D | size | V | DNA | CDR3
TRBJ1-1 | 15 | TRBD1 | . | TRBV30 | TGTGCCTGGAGTGTACAAGGGACAGTGAACACTGAAGCTTTCTTT | CAWSVQGTVNTEAFF
TRBJ2-7 | 13 | . | . | TRBV10-2 | TGCGCCAGCAGTGAAGGCAGGGTACGCGAGCAGTACTTC | CASSEGRVREQYF
TRBJ2-7 | 12 | . | . | TRBV28 | TGTGCCAGCAGCACCCTAAACGACGAGCAGTACTTC | CASSTLNDEQYF
TRBJ2-7 | 13 | . | . | TRBV18 | TGTGCCAGCTCACCACTGTTGACAGACGAGCAGTACTTC | CASSPLLTDEQYF
TRBJ2-5 | 17 | TRBD2 | . | TRBV28 | TGTGCCAGCAGTTTAAGTACTAGCGGGAGCGGGCAAGAGACCCAGTACTTC | CASSLSTSGSGQETQYF
TRBJ1-4 | 14 | . | . | TRBV7-3 | TGTGCCAGCAGCTCTAACAGGCCGACTGAAAAACTGTTTTTT | CASSSNRPTEKLFF
TRBJ1-2 | 16 | . | . | TRBV9 | TGTGCCAGCAGCGACCAAGCGGGCCCGGGAAGCTATGGCTACACCTTC | CASSDQAGPGSYGYTF
TRBJ1-1 | 13 | . | . | TRBV5-1 | TGCGCCAGCAGCTTAAACAGGGACACTGAAGCTTTCTTT | CASSLNRDTEAFF
TRBJ1-5 | 13 | . | . | TRBV6-1 | TGTGCCAGCAGTGAGCGGGTTGGGCAGCCCCAGCATTTT | CASSERVGQPQHF
TRBJ2-2 | 14 | . | . | TRBV6-4 | TGTGCCAGCGGAGACCGGATGAACACCGGGGAGCTGTTTTTT | CASGDRMNTGELFF
TRBJ2-3 | 15 | TRBD2 | . | TRBV9 | TGTGCCAGCAGCTTACTAGCGGGGGGCACAGATACGCAGTATTTT | CASSLLAGGTDTQYF
TRBJ1-2 | 14 | . | . | TRBV9 | TGTGCCAGCAGCGTAGAAGGACACGGTTATGGCTACACCTTC | CASSVEGHGYGYTF
TRBJ2-1 | 12 | . | . | TRBV6-5 | TGTGCCAGCAGTTACAATCGCGGTGAGCAGTTCTTC | CASSYNRGEQFF
TRBJ2-6 | 18 | . | . | TRBV7-2 | TGTGCCAGCAGCTTCGAAACCAGAGACTACTCTGGGGCCAACGTCCTGACTTTC | CASSFETRDYSGANVLTF
TRBJ2-3 | 19 | TRBD2 | . | TRBV7-8 | TGTGCCAGCAGCTTCGGGACTAGCGGGAGTTTAGGTGGCACAGATACGCAGTATTTT | CASSFGTSGSLGGTDTQYF
TRBJ1-5 | 14 | TRBD1 | . | TRBV15 | TGTGCCACCAGCACTACAGGGGAGAGTCAGCCCCAGCATTTT | CATSTTGESQPQHF
TRBJ1-5 | 15 | TRBD1 | . | TRBV5-8 | TGTGCCAGCAGCTCTGGACAGGGGAGGGATCAGCCCCAGCATTTT | CASSSGQGRDQPQHF
TRBJ2-5 | 14 | TRBD2 | . | TRBV11-2 | TGTGCCAGCAGCCCGGGACTAGCCCAGGAGACCCAGTACTTC | CASSPGLAQETQYF
TRBJ2-5 | 15 | . | . | TRBV25-1 | TGTGCCAGCAGTGATCCCCTCCTGACTCAAGAGACCCAGTACTTC | CASSDPLLTQETQYF
TRBJ2-7 | 13 | . | . | TRBV19 | TGTGCCAGTAGTAGCCAGGGTGCCTACGAGCAGTACTTC | CASSSQGAYEQYF
TRBJ1-2 | 12 | . | . | TRBV7-8 | TGTGCGATCAGAGACACTAACTATGGCTACACCTTC | CAIRDTNYGYTF
TRBJ1-3 | 14 | TRBD1 | . | TRBV10-3 | TGTGCCATCAGCGGACAGGGGGCAAGAAACACCATATATTTT | CAISGQGARNTIYF
TRBJ2-2 | 15 | . | . | TRBV4-1 | TGCGCCAGCAGCTACAGGGACCTAGACACCGGGGAGCTGTTTTTT | CASSYRDLDTGELFF
TRBJ2-1 | 16 | TRBD2 | . | TRBV4-2 | TGTGCCAGCAGCCAAGAGCCGGGACTAGCGGGAGATGAGCAGTTCTTC | CASSQEPGLAGDEQFF
TRBJ1-2 | 13 | TRBD1 | few | TRBV29-1 | TGCAGCGTTGCCCGGGACAGGGGGAATGGCTACACCTTC | CSVARDRGNGYTF
TRBJ1-2 | 13 | . | . | TRBV2 | TGTGCCAGCAGTGCAGGGACTAGCTATGGCTACACCTTC | CASSAGTSYGYTF
TRBJ2-7 | 16 | . | . | TRBV4-3 | TGCGCCAGCAGCCGATCCCCACTGGAGGGCTCCTACGAGCAGTACTTC | CASSRSPLEGSYEQYF
TRBJ2-2 | 24 | . | . | TRBV23-1 | . | CASSQVLQAGLLLAGVFGNGELFF
TRBJ2-1 | 16 | . | . | TRBV15 | TGTGCCACCAGCAGAGATCGCGGGACGGCCAACAATGAGCAGTTCTTC | CATSRDRGTANNEQFF
TRBJ2-7 | 13 | . | few | TRBV7-9 | TGTGCCAGCAGCCGCAGGGAAGACTACGAGCAGTACTTC | CASSRREDYEQYF
TRBJ2-7 | 14 | . | . | TRBV7-6 | TGTGCCAGCAGCTTAGCGACAGCTCCTTATGAGCAGTACTTC | CASSLATAPYEQYF
TRBJ1-4 | 15 | . | . | TRBV29-1 | TGCAGCGTTGAAATGGGAGGGCAGGTCAATGAAAAACTGTTTTTT | CSVEMGGQVNEKLFF
TRBJ2-7 | 17 | . | . | TRBV4-1 | TGCGCCAGCAGCCAAGATGGATTGACTGCCAGATCCTACGAGCAGTACTTC | CASSQDGLTARSYEQYF
TRBJ2-7 | 16 | . | once | TRBV10-3 | TGTGCCATCAGTGAGTTTCCAGGGGCTTCTTCCTACGAGCAGTACTTC | CAISEFPGASSYEQYF
TRBJ2-5 | 15 | . | . | TRBV4-1 | TGCGCCAGCAGCCACGCGGGGAGGCGTGAAGAGACCCAGTACTTC | CASSHAGRREETQYF
TRBJ1-2 | 13 | . | . | TRBV7-9 | TGTGCCAGCAGGTGGGGGGACAACTATGGCTACACCTTC | CASRWGDNYGYTF
TRBJ2-7 | 13 | TRBD1 | . | TRBV30 | TGTGCCTGGACTGGGACAGGGGCCTACGAGCAGTACTTC | CAWTGTGAYEQYF
TRBJ1-3 | 12 | . | . | TRBV29-1 | TGCAGCGTTGGAGTGTCTGGAAACACCATATATTTT | CSVGVSGNTIYF
TRBJ2-7 | 12 | . | . | TRBV4-1 | TGCGCCAGCAGCCAAGACGGGTACGAGCAGTACTTC | CASSQDGYEQYF
TRBJ2-1 | 13 | TRBD2 | . | TRBV6-5 | TGTGCCAGCAAGCGGGAGGGCCTAACTGAGCAGTTCTTC | CASKREGLTEQFF
TRBJ2-7 | 13 | . | . | TRBV30 | TGTGCCTGGAGTCACAATGCAGCGGGTCCGAAGTACTTC | CAWSHNAAGPKYF